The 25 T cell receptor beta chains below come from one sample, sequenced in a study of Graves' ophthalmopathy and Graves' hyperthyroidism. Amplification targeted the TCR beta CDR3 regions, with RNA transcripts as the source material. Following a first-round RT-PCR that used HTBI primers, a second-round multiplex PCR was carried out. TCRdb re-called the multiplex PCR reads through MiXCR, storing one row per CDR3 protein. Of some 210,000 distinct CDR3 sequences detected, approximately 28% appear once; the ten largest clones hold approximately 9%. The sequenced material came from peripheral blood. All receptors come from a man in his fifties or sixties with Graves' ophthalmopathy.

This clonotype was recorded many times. The CDR3 loop reads CASSFRTGSTEAFF. The CDR3 DNA reads as TGTGCCAGCAGTTTTAGGACAGGGAGCACTGAAGCTTTCTTT. The chain has TRBV12-3 or TRBV12-4 and TRBJ1-1; 8 bases map to TRBD1. CDR3 size: 14 residues. The trim removed 3 bases at V and 4 bases at J, leaving 4 bases unmatched.

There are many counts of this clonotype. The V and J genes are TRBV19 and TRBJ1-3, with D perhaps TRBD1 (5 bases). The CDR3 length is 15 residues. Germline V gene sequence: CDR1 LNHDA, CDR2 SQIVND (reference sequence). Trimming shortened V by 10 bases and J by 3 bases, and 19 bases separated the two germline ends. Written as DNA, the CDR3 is TGTGCCACCCTACAGGAGGGAGGCGTTGGAAACACCATATATTTT. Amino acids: CATLQEGGVGNTIYF.

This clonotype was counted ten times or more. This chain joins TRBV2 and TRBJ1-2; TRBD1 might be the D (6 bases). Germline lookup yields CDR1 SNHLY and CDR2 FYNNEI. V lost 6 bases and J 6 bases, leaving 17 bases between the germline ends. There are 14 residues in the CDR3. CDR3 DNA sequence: TGTGCCAGCAGGCCCGAACAGGGATTCAATGGCTACACCTTC. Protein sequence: CASRPEQGFNGYTF.

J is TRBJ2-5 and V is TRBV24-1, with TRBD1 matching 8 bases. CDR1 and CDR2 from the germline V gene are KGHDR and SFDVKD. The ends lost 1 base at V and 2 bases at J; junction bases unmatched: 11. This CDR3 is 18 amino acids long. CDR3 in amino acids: CATSDFSRGRLRQETQYF. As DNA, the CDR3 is TGTGCCACCAGTGATTTTAGCAGGGGGCGACTTAGGCAAGAGACCCAGTACTTC.

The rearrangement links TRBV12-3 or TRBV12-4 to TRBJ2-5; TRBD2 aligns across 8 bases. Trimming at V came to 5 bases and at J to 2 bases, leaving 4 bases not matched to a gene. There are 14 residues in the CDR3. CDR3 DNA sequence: TGTGCCAGCAGTCCCAGCGGGAGACAAGAGACCCAGTACTTC. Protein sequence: CASSPSGRQETQYF.

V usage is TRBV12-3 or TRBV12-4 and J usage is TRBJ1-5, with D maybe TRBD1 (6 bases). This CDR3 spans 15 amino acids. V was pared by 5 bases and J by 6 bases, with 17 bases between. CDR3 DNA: TGTGCCAGCAGTGAAACAGGGAGGGGTTCTCAGCCCCAGCATTTT. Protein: CASSETGRGSQPQHF.

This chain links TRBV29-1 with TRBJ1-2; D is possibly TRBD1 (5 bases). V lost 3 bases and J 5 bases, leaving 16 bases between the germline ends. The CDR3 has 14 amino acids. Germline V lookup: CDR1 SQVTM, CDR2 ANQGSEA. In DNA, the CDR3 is TGCAGCGTTGACCGGTGGCAGGGTGGTTATGGCTACACCTTC. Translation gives CSVDRWQGGYGYTF.

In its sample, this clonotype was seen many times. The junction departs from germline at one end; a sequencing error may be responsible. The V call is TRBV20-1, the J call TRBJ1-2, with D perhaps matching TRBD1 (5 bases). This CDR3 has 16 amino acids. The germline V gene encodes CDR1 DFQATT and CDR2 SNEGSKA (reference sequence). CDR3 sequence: CSARDLLGLGGYGYTF. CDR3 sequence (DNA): TGCAGTGCCAGAGATCTCCTAGGCCTTGGGGGCTATGGCTACACCTTC.

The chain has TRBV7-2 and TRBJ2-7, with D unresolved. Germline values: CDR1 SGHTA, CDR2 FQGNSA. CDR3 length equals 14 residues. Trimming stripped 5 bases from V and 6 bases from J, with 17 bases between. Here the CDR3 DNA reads TGTGCCAGCAGCCAGCAGCCAACCCGTGGCGAGCAGTACTTC. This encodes CASSQQPTRGEQYF. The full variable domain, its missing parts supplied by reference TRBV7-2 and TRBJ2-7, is GAGVSQSPSNKVTEKGKDVELRCDPISGHTALYWYRQSLGQGLEFLIYFQGNSAPDKSGLPSDRFSAERTGGSVSTLTIQRTQQEDSAVYLCASSQQPTRGEQYFGPGTRLTVT.

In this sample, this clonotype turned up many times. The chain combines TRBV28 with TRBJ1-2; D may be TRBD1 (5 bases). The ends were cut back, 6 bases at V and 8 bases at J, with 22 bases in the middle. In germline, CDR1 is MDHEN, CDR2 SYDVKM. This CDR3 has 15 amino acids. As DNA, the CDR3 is TGTGCCAGCAGACTGGGACTGCGCCAAAAGAACGGCTACACCTTC. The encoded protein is CASRLGLRQKNGYTF.

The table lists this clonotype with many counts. The CDR3 DNA follows: TGTGCCAGCAGTAAAGAGGGACTAGCGGACCAAGAGACCCAGTACTTC. Protein: CASSKEGLADQETQYF. The chain is built from TRBV6-1 and TRBJ2-5, with TRBD2 matching over 11 bases. In germline, CDR1 is MNHNS, CDR2 SASEGT. The length of the CDR3 is 16 residues. Trimming removed 5 bases from V and 0 bases from J; junction bases left unmatched: 5.

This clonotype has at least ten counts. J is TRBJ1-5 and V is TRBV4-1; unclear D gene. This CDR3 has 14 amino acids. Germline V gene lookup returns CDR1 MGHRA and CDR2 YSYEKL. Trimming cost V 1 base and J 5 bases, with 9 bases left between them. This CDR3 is CASSQARLDQPQHF. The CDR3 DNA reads TGCGCCAGCAGCCAAGCCAGATTGGATCAGCCCCAGCATTTT.

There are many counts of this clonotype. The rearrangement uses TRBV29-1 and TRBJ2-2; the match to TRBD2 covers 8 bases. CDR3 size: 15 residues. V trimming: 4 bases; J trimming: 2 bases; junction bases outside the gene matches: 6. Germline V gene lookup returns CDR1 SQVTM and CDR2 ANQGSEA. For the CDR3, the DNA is TGCAGCGTTGGTCCTAGCGGGCCCAACACCGGGGAGCTGTTTTTT. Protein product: CSVGPSGPNTGELFF.

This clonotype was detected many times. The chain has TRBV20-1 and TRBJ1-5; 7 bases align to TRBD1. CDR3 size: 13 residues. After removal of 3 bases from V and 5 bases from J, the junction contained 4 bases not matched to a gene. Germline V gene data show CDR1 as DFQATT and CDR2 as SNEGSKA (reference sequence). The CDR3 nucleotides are TGCAGTGCTAGCCGGGACAGAGATCAGCCCCAGCATTTT. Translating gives CSASRDRDQPQHF.

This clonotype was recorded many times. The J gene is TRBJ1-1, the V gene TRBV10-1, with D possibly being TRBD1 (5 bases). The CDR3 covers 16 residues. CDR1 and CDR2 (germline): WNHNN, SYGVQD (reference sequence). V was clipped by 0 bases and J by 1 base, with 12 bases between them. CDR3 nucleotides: TGCGCCAGCAGTGAGTCACGCGGGGCCCAGAACACTGAAGCTTTCTTT. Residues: CASSESRGAQNTEAFF.

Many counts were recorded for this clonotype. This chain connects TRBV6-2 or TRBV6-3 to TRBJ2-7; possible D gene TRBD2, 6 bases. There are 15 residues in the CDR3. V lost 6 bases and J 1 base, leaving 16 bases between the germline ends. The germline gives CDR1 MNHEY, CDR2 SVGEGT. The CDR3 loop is CASRPGGPSSYEQYF. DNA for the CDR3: TGTGCCAGCAGACCCGGAGGGCCGTCGTCCTACGAGCAGTACTTC.

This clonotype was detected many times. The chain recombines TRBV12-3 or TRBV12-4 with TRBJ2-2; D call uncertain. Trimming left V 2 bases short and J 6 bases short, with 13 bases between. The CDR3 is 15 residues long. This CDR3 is CASSLYSRQAGELFF. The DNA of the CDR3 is TGTGCCAGCAGTTTATACTCGAGGCAGGCCGGGGAGCTGTTTTTT.

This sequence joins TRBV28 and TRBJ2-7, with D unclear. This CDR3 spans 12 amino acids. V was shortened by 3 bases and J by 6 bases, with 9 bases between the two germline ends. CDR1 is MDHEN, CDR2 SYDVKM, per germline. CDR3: CASSLGGPEQYF. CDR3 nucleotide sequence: TGTGCCAGCAGTTTGGGTGGTCCCGAGCAGTACTTC.

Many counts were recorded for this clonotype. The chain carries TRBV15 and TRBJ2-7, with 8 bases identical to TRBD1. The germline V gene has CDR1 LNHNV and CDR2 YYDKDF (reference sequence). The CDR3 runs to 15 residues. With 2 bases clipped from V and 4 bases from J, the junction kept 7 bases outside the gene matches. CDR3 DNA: TGTGCCACCAGCAGATCGCGACAGGGGAGTTACGAGCAGTACTTC. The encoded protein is CATSRSRQGSYEQYF.

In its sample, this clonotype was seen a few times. The CDR3 DNA is TGTGCCAGCAGGGGTTTTGACTATGGCTACACCTTC. Protein sequence: CASRGFDYGYTF. The chain has TRBV6-1 and TRBJ1-2; no clear D. Trimming removed 6 bases at V and 3 bases at J, with 8 bases between. Germline values: CDR1 MNHNS, CDR2 SASEGT. The CDR3 is 12 amino acids.

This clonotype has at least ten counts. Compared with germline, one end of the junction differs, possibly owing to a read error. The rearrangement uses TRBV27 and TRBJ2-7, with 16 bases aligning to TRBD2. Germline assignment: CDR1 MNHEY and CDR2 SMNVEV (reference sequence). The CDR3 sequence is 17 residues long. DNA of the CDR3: TGTGCCAGCAGCTCCTTGGGACTAGCGGGAGGGCTCGGTGGAGGTCTCTTC. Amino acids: CASSSLGLAGGLGGGLF.

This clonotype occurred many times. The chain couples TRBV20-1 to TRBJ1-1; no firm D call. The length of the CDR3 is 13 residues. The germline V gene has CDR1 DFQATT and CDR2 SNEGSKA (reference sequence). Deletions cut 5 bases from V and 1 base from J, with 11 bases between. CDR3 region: CSAPFGGNTEAFF. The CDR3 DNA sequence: TGCAGTGCTCCCTTTGGAGGGAACACTGAAGCTTTCTTT.

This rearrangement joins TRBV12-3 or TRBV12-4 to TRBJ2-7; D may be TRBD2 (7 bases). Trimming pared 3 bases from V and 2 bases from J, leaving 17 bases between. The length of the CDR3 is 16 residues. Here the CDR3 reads CASSFQGLGGAYEQYF. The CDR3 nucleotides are TGTGCCAGCAGTTTCCAAGGGCTAGGGGGGGCCTACGAGCAGTACTTC.

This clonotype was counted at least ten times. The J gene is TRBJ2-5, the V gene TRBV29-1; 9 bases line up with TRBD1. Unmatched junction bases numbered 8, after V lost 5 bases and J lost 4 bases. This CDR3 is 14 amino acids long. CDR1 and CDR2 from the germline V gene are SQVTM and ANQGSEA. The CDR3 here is CSVTDRGTPETQYF. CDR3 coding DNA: TGCAGCGTTACAGACAGGGGGACTCCAGAGACCCAGTACTTC.

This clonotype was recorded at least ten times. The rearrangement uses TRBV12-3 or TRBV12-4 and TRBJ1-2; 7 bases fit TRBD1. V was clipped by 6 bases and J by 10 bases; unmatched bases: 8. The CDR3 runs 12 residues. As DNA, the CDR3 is TGTGCCAGCAGGGCCGCGGACAGGCTCTACACCTTC. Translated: CASRAADRLYTF.